This T cell receptor beta chain stems from a study of shared clonotypes between healthy human individuals. Assay: immunoSEQ multiplex PCR; the TCRdb copy retains only in-frame clones and omits some. Of about 1.5 million clones in the sample, roughly 95% were seen once. In germline, CDR1 is MGHRA, CDR2 YSYEKL. The CDR3 length is 16 residues. Trimming took off 0 bases at V and 7 bases at J, with 18 bases between the two ends. The TCR sequence derives from a man aged 30 to 45 in good health. Sequencing was done on a sample of naive CD4+ T cells sorted from blood. Subset reported: CD45RA+ positively selected. V and J are TRBV4-1 and TRBJ2-5; D is undetermined. DNA for the CDR3: TGCGCCAGCAGCCAAGAAGGGCGACCTGGGGAAGGGACCCAGTACTTC. Translated: CASSQEGRPGEGTQYF.